This is a list of T cell receptor beta chains from one sample in a study of cytomegalovirus exposure and HLA in healthy donors. Sequencing used immunoSEQ multiplex PCR; TCRdb keeps in-frame clones, though not all of them. The data hold about 72,000 clones, with around 94% observed a single time. The sequenced sample consisted of PBMCs. Receptors originate from a woman aged 18-29 years in good health and CMV-seropositive. Each CDR3 is given with its conserved first and last residue. A D gene is named only where the DNA matches it firmly. The size of a clone is reported for some rows only, either as once, few or many, or as a class for expanded clones.

>TRBV7-2|TRBD2|-|TRBJ2-1
CASSLTGTSNNEQFF
TGTGCCAGCAGCCTAACCGGGACTAGCAACAATGAGCAGTTCTTC
>TRBV19|TRBD2|-|TRBJ2-7
CASSLGLAGRVYEQYF
TGTGCCAGTAGTCTCGGACTAGCGGGTCGAGTCTACGAGCAGTACTTC
>TRBV10-2|TRBD1|-|TRBJ1-1
CATLSGTVALNTEAFF
TGCGCCACCTTATCGGGGACAGTCGCTTTGAACACTGAAGCTTTCTTT
>TRBV5-6|TRBD1|-|TRBJ2-1
CASSATGQGVFDEQFF
TGTGCCAGCAGCGCGACGGGACAGGGCGTTTTCGATGAGCAGTTCTTC
>TRBV9|-|-|TRBJ2-5
CASSVAPQQETQYF
TGTGCCAGCAGCGTAGCTCCCCAGCAAGAGACCCAGTACTTC
>TRBV11-2|-|-|TRBJ1-6
CASSLDPGYNSPLHF
TGTGCCAGCAGCTTAGATCCAGGCTATAATTCACCCCTCCACTTT
>TRBV4-1|-|-|TRBJ1-5
CASSPNGEGLNQPQHF
TGCGCCAGCAGCCCGAACGGTGAGGGACTCAATCAGCCCCAGCATTTT
>TRBV7-9|-|-|TRBJ1-3
CASSSLGGSGNTIYF
TGTGCCAGCAGCTCTCTAGGGGGCTCTGGAAACACCATATATTTT
>TRBV29-1|-|-|TRBJ2-7
CSVSTASSYEQYF
TGCAGCGTTTCGACAGCGAGCTCCTACGAGCAGTACTTC
>TRBV7-9|TRBD1|-|TRBJ1-4
CASSLNLGGQVVFGEKLFF
TGTGCCAGCAGCTTAAACTTGGGCGGACAGGTGGTATTCGGCGAAAAACTGTTTTTT
>TRBV7-2|-|-|TRBJ2-3
CASSSTVPDTQYF
TGTGCCAGCAGCTCAACGGTACCAGATACGCAGTATTTT
>TRBV2|-|few|TRBJ1-3
CASEGLRSGNTIYF
TGTGCCAGCGAGGGACTCCGCTCTGGAAACACCATATATTTT
>TRBV5-4|-|-|TRBJ1-5
CASSQDGPLGNQPQHF
TGTGCCAGCAGCCAGGATGGGCCCTTGGGCAATCAGCCCCAGCATTTT
>TRBV10-1|-|-|TRBJ2-7
CASSGGTDLYEQYF
TGCGCCAGCAGCGGCGGGACAGATCTCTACGAGCAGTACTTC
>TRBV19|TRBD1|-|TRBJ1-2
CASSTGTAPYGYTF
TGTGCCAGTAGTACCGGGACAGCGCCTTATGGCTACACCTTC
>TRBV11-3|TRBD2|-|TRBJ2-3
CASSLDIPYSGGSRLAQYF
TGTGCCAGCAGCTTAGATATACCCTATAGCGGGGGGTCCAGGTTAGCGCAGTATTTT
>TRBV18|-|-|TRBJ2-5
CASSPPGGFETQYF
TGTGCCAGCTCACCCCCTGGAGGGTTCGAGACCCAGTACTTC
>TRBV2|TRBD1|once|TRBJ2-7
CASKRTGDGEQYF
TGTGCCAGCAAGAGGACAGGGGATGGCGAGCAGTACTTC
>TRBV2|-|-|TRBJ2-2
CASSEQGTTGELFF
TGTGCCAGCAGTGAACAGGGTACCACCGGGGAGCTGTTTTTT
>TRBV5-6|-|-|TRBJ1-1
CASSFTGRAEAFF
TGTGCCAGCAGCTTTACAGGGAGGGCTGAAGCTTTCTTT
>TRBV5-4|-|-|TRBJ1-1
CASSLQGLRTEAFF
TGTGCCAGCAGCCTTCAGGGTCTACGGACTGAAGCTTTCTTT
>TRBV2|TRBD1|-|TRBJ1-1
CASRETGGGTEAFF
TGTGCCAGCAGGGAAACAGGGGGCGGTACTGAAGCTTTCTTT
>TRBV5-1|TRBD2|-|TRBJ2-7
CASSLEAGASSYEQYF
TGCGCCAGCAGCTTGGAAGCGGGGGCGAGCTCCTACGAGCAGTACTTC
>TRBV7-2|TRBD1|-|TRBJ1-2
CASSHTGGDYGYTF
TGTGCCAGCAGCCACACAGGGGGCGACTATGGCTACACCTTC
>TRBV7-2|TRBD2|-|TRBJ2-3
CASSLAPGGGAQAAQYF
TGTGCCAGCAGCTTAGCGCCCGGCGGGGGGGCCCAAGCCGCGCAGTATTTT
>TRBV14|TRBD2|-|TRBJ2-7
CASRPSGNRYEQYF
TGTGCCAGCAGACCTAGCGGGAATCGATACGAGCAGTACTTC
>TRBV27|-|once|TRBJ2-3
CASSLVRGTDTQYF
TGTGCCAGCAGTTTGGTCAGGGGTACAGATACGCAGTATTTT
>TRBV7-6|TRBD2|-|TRBJ2-3
CASSHRLAGRRGISTDTQYF
TGTGCCAGCAGCCATCGACTAGCGGGGCGGAGGGGTATTAGCACAGATACGCAGTATTTT
>TRBV10-2|TRBD2|-|TRBJ2-1
CASRPTSGGAYEQFF
TGCGCCAGCCGCCCCACTAGCGGGGGGGCCTATGAGCAGTTCTTC
>TRBV2|-|once|TRBJ2-3
CASSDRGGARTDTQYF
TGTGCCAGCAGTGACCGGGGCGGGGCCCGCACAGATACGCAGTATTTT
>TRBV9|TRBD2|-|TRBJ2-3
CASSERSRLAARADTQYF
TGTGCCAGCAGCGAACGTAGCAGACTAGCGGCCCGGGCAGATACGCAGTATTTT
>TRBV4-3|TRBD1|-|TRBJ1-5
CASSQSRGPQPQHF
TGCGCCAGCAGCCAGTCCAGGGGGCCACAGCCCCAGCATTTT
>TRBV27|TRBD1|-|TRBJ2-3
CASSAGGGTGADTQYF
TGTGCCAGCAGTGCAGGGGGCGGGACCGGGGCAGATACGCAGTATTTT
>TRBV7-2|TRBD1|-|TRBJ2-2
CASTRDRVQGTGELFF
TGTGCCAGCACACGAGACAGGGTACAGGGGACCGGGGAGCTGTTTTTT
>TRBV4-1|-|once|TRBJ2-5
CASSRGGGAETQYF
TGCGCCAGCAGCAGGGGAGGGGGGGCAGAGACCCAGTACTTC
>TRBV6-1|TRBD2|-|TRBJ2-2
CASSEAAGAGELFF
TGTGCCAGCAGTGAAGCTGCGGGGGCCGGGGAGCTGTTTTTT